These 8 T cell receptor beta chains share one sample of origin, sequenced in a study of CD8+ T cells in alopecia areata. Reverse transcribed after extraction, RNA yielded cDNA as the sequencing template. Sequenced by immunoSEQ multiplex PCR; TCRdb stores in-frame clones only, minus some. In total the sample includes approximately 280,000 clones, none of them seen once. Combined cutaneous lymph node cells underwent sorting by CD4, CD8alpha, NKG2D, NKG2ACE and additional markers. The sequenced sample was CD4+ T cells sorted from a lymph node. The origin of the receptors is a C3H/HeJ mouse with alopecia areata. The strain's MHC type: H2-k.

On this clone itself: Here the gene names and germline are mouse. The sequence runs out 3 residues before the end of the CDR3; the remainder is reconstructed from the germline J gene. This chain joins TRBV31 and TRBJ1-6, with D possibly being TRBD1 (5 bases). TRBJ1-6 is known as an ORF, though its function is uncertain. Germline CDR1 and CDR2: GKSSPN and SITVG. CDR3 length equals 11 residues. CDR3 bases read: TGTGCCTGGAGTCTAGCAGGGCTC. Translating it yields CAWSLAGL. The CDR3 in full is CAWSLAGLLYF.

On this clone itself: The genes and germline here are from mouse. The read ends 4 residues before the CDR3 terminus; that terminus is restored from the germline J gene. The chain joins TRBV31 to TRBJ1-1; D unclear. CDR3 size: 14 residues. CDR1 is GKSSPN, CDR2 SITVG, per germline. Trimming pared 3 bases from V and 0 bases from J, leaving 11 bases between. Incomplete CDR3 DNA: TGTGCCTGGAGACACAGAAAAACAAACACA. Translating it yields CAWRHRKTNT. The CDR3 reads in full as CAWRHRKTNTEVFF.

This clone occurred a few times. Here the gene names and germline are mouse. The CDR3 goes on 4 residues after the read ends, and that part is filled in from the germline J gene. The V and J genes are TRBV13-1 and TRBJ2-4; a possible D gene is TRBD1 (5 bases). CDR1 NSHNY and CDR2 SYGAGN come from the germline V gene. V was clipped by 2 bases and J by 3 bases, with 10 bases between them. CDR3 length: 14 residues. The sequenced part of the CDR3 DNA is TGTGCCAGCAGTGAAGCCAGGGCCCAAAAC. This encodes CASSEARAQN. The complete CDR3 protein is CASSEARAQNTLYF.

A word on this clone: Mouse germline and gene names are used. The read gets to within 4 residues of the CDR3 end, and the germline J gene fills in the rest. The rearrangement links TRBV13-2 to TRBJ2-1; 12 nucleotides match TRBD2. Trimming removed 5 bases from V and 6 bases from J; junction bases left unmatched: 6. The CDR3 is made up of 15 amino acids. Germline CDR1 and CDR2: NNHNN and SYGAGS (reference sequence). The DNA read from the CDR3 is TGTGCCAGCGGGGAGACTGGGGGGGCGCCTGCT. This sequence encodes CASGETGGAPA. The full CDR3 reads CASGETGGAPAEQFF.

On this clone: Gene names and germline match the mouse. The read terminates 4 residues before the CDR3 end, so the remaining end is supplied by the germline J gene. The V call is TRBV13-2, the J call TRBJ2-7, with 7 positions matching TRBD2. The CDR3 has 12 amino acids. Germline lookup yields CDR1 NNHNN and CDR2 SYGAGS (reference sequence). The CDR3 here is CASGLGEYEQYF. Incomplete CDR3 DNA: TGTGCCAGCGGTCTGGGGGAGTAT.

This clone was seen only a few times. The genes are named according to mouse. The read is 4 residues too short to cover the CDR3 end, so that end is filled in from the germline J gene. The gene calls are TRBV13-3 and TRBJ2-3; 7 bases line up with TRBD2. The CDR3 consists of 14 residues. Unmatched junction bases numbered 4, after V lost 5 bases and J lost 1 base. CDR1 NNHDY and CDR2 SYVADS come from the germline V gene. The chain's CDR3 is CASRAGGGAETLYF. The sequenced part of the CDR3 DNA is TGTGCCAGCAGGGCTGGGGGAGGTGCAGAA.

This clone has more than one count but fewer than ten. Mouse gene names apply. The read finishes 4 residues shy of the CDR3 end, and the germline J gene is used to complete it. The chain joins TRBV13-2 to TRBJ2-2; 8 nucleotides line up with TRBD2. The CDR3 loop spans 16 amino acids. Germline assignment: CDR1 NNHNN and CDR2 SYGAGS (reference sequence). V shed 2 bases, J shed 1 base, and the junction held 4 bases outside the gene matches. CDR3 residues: CASGDWGALNTGQLYF. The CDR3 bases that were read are TGTGCCAGCGGTGACTGGGGGGCCTTAAACACCGGG.

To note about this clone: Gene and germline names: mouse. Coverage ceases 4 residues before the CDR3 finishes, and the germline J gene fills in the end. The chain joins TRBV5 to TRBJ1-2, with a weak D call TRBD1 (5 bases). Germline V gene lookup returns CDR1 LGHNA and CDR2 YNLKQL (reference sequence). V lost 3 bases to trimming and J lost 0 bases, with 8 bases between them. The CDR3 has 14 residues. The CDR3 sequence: CASSHQGANSDYTF. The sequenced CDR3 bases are TGTGCCAGCAGCCACCAGGGAGCAAACTCC.